These T cell receptor beta chains were read from a single sample in a study of CD8+ T cells in alopecia areata. Sequencing was performed with immunoSEQ multiplex PCR; in TCRdb, only in-frame clones are kept and a portion is missing. The data show about 76,000 clones, approximately 28% seen once. Specimen: CD8+ T cells sorted from blood, collected at week 4, from a patient treated with tofacitinib. The source of these receptors is a human donor with alopecia areata. CDR3s include the opening cysteine and the closing phenylalanine or tryptophan. Each record gives: clone size, V gene, CDR3 protein. Size values are once, few and many counts, or a class for expanded clones, and some rows have none.

abundance: NA; v_gene: TRBV29-1; CDR3aa: CSVDLSVHEQYF
abundance: NA; v_gene: TRBV4-1; CDR3aa: CASSQEPGELFF
abundance: NA; v_gene: TRBV27; CDR3aa: CASGITTEAFF
abundance: NA; v_gene: TRBV7-9; CDR3aa: CASTPPGVPNYGYTF
abundance: NA; v_gene: TRBV29-1; CDR3aa: CSVEDKAGGEQFF
abundance: few; v_gene: TRBV29-1; CDR3aa: CSARTGRDYGYTF
abundance: few; v_gene: TRBV30; CDR3aa: CAATSGQGFTEAFF
abundance: NA; v_gene: TRBV9; CDR3aa: CASSDDPMRLNTEAFF
abundance: NA; v_gene: TRBV7-9; CDR3aa: CASSLAYGYTF
abundance: few; v_gene: TRBV11-2; CDR3aa: CASSLEWPDTQYF
abundance: NA; v_gene: TRBV13; CDR3aa: CASSLMGPIYGYTF
abundance: NA; v_gene: TRBV7-9; CDR3aa: CASSLRDRAYEQYF
abundance: NA; v_gene: TRBV6-4; CDR3aa: CASSDVAGTGELFF
abundance: few; v_gene: TRBV4-1; CDR3aa: CASSLGVGYTF
abundance: NA; v_gene: TRBV13; CDR3aa: CASSQLGETQYF
abundance: few; v_gene: TRBV29-1; CDR3aa: CSGGTQNTGELFF
abundance: NA; v_gene: TRBV5-1; CDR3aa: CASRNRDRSYEQYF
abundance: few; v_gene: TRBV13; CDR3aa: CASSPSAGTKPYNEQFF
abundance: NA; v_gene: TRBV30; CDR3aa: CAWSEDYGYTF
abundance: few; v_gene: TRBV27; CDR3aa: CASSFEGGRAINEQFF
abundance: NA; v_gene: TRBV2; CDR3aa: CASADREGRNEQFF
abundance: NA; v_gene: TRBV10-3; CDR3aa: CAIRALETQYF
abundance: NA; v_gene: TRBV25-1; CDR3aa: CASSEFMYEQYF
abundance: NA; v_gene: TRBV7-9; CDR3aa: CASSRGVDTQYF
abundance: few; v_gene: TRBV30; CDR3aa: CAWSVAVRGTDTEAFF
abundance: NA; v_gene: TRBV28; CDR3aa: CASSFGGQPQHF
abundance: few; v_gene: TRBV7-2; CDR3aa: CASSWGAGTGELFF
abundance: NA; v_gene: TRBV25-1; CDR3aa: CATETSGRQYF
abundance: few; v_gene: TRBV4-1; CDR3aa: CASSLRDRLDEQYF
abundance: NA; v_gene: TRBV4-1; CDR3aa: CASSQIGSRPEQYF
abundance: few; v_gene: TRBV6-4; CDR3aa: CASSDSMSGPANEQFF
abundance: few; v_gene: TRBV9; CDR3aa: CASSVAGFGANVLTF
abundance: NA; v_gene: TRBV29-1; CDR3aa: CSVDRATEAFF
abundance: few; v_gene: TRBV29-1; CDR3aa: CSVRGEKLFF
abundance: NA; v_gene: TRBV28; CDR3aa: CASSLIGTYEQYF
abundance: NA; v_gene: TRBV9; CDR3aa: CASSVALANTGELFF
abundance: NA; v_gene: TRBV27; CDR3aa: CASSATRYEQYF
abundance: NA; v_gene: TRBV29-1; CDR3aa: CSVEVPGEGLEAFF
abundance: few; v_gene: TRBV29-1; CDR3aa: CSVVQGAYEQYF
abundance: NA; v_gene: TRBV5-6; CDR3aa: CASSFSYEQYF
abundance: NA; v_gene: TRBV7-3; CDR3aa: CASSLSGQGNYEQFF
abundance: few; v_gene: TRBV29-1; CDR3aa: CSVESRGVNYGYTF
abundance: few; v_gene: TRBV29-1; CDR3aa: CSVEDATGGNYGYTF
abundance: few; v_gene: TRBV27; CDR3aa: CASSFDRGGETQYF
abundance: NA; v_gene: TRBV9; CDR3aa: CASSPLGSLAYNEQFF
abundance: NA; v_gene: TRBV5-1; CDR3aa: CASSLFAGTYEQYF
abundance: NA; v_gene: TRBV28; CDR3aa: CASSFGGLAGETQYF
abundance: few; v_gene: TRBV4-1; CDR3aa: CASSLGVNQPQHF
abundance: few; v_gene: TRBV30; CDR3aa: CAWSVPVTSSYGYTF
abundance: NA; v_gene: TRBV28; CDR3aa: CASSSGLVGGHTDTQYF
abundance: few; v_gene: TRBV7-2; CDR3aa: CASSLGGQGYEQYF
abundance: few; v_gene: TRBV5-1; CDR3aa: CASSLAERISGANVLTF
abundance: NA; v_gene: TRBV7-9; CDR3aa: CASSPDGYTGELFF